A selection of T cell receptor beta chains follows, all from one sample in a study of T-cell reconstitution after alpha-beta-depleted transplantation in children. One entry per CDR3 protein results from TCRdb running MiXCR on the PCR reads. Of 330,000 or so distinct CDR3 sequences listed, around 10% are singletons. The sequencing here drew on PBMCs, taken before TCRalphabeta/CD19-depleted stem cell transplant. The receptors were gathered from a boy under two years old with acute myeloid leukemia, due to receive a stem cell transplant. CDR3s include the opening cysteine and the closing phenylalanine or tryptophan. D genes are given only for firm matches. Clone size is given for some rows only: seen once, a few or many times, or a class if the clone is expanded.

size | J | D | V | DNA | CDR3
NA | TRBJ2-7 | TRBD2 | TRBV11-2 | TGTGCCAGCAGCCCGCGACTAGCGGGCCCCGCGAGTTTC | CASSPRLAGPASF
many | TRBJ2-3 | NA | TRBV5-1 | TGCGCCAGCAGCTTTGAGGGAGATACGCAGTATTTT | CASSFEGDTQYF
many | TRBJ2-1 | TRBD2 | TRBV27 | TGTGCCAGCAGTTTGGGACTAGCGGGGGCGAACAATGAGCAGTTCTTC | CASSLGLAGANNEQFF
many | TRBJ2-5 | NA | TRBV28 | TGTGCCAGCAGTTCCCCCAAGGTTGGCAGCAGGGAGACCCAGTACTTC | CASSSPKVGSRETQYF
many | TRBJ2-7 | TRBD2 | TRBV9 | TGTGCCAGCAGCGTAGGTATATGGACTAGCGGGAGGAAGGACGAGCAGTACTTC | CASSVGIWTSGRKDEQYF
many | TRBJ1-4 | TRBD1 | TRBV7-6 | TGTGCCAGCAGCATCCGGACAGGGGCTGAAAAACTGTTTTTT | CASSIRTGAEKLFF
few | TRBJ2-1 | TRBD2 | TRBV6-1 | TGTGCCAGCAGTGATAAGCGGGGGGCCCCTAACCACAATGAGCAGTTCTTC | CASSDKRGAPNHNEQFF
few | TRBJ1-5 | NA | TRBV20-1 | TGCAGTGCTACTAGGGACCAGAGAAATCAGCCCCAGCATTTT | CSATRDQRNQPQHF
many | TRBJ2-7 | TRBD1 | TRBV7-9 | TGTGCCAGCAGCTCCCAGGACAGGGGACCCTACGAGCAGTACTTC | CASSSQDRGPYEQYF
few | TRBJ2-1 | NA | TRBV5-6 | TGTGCCAGCAGTTCCCTGGACTTGGTGCAGTTCTTC | CASSSLDLVQFF
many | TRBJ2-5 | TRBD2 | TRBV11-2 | TGTGCCAGCAGCTTAAATCTGGCTAGCGGGGGGATTGTGGAGACCCAGTACTTC | CASSLNLASGGIVETQYF
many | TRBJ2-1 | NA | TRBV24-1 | TGTGCCACCAGTGATCCCCGGCCCCCGCGGGACTTGCTAAATGAGCAGTTCTTC | CATSDPRPPRDLLNEQFF
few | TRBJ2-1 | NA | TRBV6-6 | TGTGCCAGCAGTTCCCTGTACAATGAGCAGTTCTTC | CASSSLYNEQFF
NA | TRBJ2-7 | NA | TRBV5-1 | TGCGCCAGCAGCTTGCCGACCATCTACGAGCAGTACTTC | CASSLPTIYEQYF
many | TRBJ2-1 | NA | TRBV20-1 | TGCATTGCTAGATTGGGGCCATTTGGGGAGCAGTTCTTC | CIARLGPFGEQFF